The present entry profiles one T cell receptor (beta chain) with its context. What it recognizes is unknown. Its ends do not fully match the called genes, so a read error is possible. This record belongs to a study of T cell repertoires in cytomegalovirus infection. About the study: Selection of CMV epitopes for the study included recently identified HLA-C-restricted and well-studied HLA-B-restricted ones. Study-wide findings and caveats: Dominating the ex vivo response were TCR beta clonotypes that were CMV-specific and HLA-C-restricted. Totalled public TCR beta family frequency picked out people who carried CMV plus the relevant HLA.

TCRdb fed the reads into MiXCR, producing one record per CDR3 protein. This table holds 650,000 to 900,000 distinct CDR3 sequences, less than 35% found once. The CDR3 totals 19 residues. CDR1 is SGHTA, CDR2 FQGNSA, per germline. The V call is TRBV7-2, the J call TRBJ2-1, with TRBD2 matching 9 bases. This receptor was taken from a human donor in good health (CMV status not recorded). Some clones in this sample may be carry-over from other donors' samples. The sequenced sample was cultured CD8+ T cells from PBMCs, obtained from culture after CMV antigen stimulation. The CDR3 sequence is CANSSPLDRGGASYNEQFF. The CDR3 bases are TGTGCCAACAGCTCACCTCTGGATCGCGGGGGGGCTTCCTACAATGAGCAGTTCTTC. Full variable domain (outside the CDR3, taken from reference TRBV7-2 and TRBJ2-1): GAGVSQSPSNKVTEKGKDVELRCDPISGHTALYWYRQSLGQGLEFLIYFQGNSAPDKSGLPSDRFSAERTGGSVSTLTIQRTQQEDSAVYLCANSSPLDRGGASYNEQFFGPGTRLTVL.